The rows below give T cell receptor beta chains drawn from one sample of a study of memory CD4+ T cells and cytomegalovirus serostatus. The method was immunoSEQ multiplex PCR; TCRdb's version includes in-frame clones alone and lacks a portion of them. The data contain 35,000 to 55,000 clones, over 65% of them singletons. The sequenced material came from memory CD4+ T cells from blood. Receptors originate from an adult in good health and CMV-seronegative. Both conserved end residues are trimmed from each CDR3.

TRBV19,TRBJ1-5,ASTQQGRNQPQH
TRBV2,TRBJ2-2,ASRAGTSGGELF
TRBV28,TRBJ1-4,ASREQGDREKLF
TRBV10-1,TRBJ2-5,ASQSGGGKTQY
TRBV6-1,TRBJ2-6,AGSGGLAGANVLT
TRBV18,TRBJ1-5,ASSPAIGGQPQH
TRBV7-3,TRBJ2-1,ASSSDRGSYNEQF
TRBV6-1,TRBJ1-2,ASTGTGKTNYGYT
TRBV5-4,TRBJ2-5,ASSLAGAGQETQY
TRBV2,TRBJ1-1,ASSFTGDTEAF
TRBV5-1,TRBJ1-3,ASSLGIGGRQSGNTIY
TRBV2,TRBJ2-7,ASRQGYEQY
TRBV6-6,TRBJ1-2,ASSSHRDLNYGYT
TRBV5-1,TRBJ2-3,ASSLPRVETDTQY